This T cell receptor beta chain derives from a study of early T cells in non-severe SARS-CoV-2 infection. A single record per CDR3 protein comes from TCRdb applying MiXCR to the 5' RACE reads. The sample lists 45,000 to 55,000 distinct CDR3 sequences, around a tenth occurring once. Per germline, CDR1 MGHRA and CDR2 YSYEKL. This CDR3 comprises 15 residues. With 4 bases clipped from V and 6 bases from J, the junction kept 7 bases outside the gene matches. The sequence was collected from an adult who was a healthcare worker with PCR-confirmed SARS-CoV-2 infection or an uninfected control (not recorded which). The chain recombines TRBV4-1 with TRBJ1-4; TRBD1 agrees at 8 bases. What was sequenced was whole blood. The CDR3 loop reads CASSPLTGEYEKLFF. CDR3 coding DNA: TGCGCCAGCAGCCCCCTGACAGGGGAGTATGAAAAACTGTTTTTT.